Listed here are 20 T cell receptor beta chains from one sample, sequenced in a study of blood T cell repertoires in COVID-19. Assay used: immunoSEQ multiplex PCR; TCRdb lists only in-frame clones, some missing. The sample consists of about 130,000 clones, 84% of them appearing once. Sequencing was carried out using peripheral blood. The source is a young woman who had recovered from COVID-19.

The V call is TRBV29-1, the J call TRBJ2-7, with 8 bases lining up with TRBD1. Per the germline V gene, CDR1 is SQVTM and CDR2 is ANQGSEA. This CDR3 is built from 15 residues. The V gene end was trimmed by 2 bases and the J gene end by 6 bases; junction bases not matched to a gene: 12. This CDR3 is CSVEITDRVGREQYF. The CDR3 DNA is TGCAGCGTTGAAATAACGGACAGGGTGGGCCGCGAGCAGTACTTC.

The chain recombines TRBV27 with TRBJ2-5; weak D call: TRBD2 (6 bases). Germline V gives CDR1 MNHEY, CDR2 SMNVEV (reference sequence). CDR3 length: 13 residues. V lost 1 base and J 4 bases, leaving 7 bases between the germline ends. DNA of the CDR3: TGTGCCAGCAGTTTATTGCGGGGAGAGACCCAGTACTTC. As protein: CASSLLRGETQYF.

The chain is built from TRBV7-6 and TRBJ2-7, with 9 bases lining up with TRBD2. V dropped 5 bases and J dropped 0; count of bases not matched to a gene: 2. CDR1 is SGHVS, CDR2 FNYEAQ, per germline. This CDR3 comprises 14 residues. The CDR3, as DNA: TGTGCCAGCAGCGCTAGCGGGACCTCCTACGAGCAGTACTTC. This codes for CASSASGTSYEQYF.

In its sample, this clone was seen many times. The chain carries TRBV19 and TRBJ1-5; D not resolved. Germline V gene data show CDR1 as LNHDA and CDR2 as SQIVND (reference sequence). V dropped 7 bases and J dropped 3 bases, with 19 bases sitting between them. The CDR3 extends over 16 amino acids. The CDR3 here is CASKGAGSVPNQPQHF. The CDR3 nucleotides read TGTGCCAGTAAGGGCGCGGGGTCAGTCCCCAATCAGCCCCAGCATTTT. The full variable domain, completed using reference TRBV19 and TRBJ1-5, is DGGITQSPKYLFRKEGQNVTLSCEQNLNHDAMYWYRQDPGQGLRLIYYSQIVNDFQKGDIAEGYSVSREKKESFPLTVTSAQKNPTAFYLCASKGAGSVPNQPQHFGDGTRLSIL.

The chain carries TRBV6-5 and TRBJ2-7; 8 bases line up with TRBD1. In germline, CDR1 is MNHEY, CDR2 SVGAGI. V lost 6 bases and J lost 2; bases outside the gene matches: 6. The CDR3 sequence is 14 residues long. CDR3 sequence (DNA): TGTGCCAGCAGGGACAGGGCCCTTACCTACGAGCAGTACTTC. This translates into CASRDRALTYEQYF.

For the CDR3, the DNA is TGTGCCAGTAGTATAGATTGGCAGGGTGGCAATCAGCCCCAGCATTTT. This encodes CASSIDWQGGNQPQHF. The chain joins TRBV19 to TRBJ1-5; TRBD1 might be the D (5 bases). Germline V CDR1 and CDR2: LNHDA, SQIVND (reference sequence). This CDR3 has 16 residues. Trimming stripped 0 bases from V and 2 bases from J, with 11 bases between. The entire variable domain, with the rest obtained from reference TRBV19 and TRBJ1-5, is as follows: DGGITQSPKYLFRKEGQNVTLSCEQNLNHDAMYWYRQDPGQGLRLIYYSQIVNDFQKGDIAEGYSVSREKKESFPLTVTSAQKNPTAFYLCASSIDWQGGNQPQHFGDGTRLSIL.

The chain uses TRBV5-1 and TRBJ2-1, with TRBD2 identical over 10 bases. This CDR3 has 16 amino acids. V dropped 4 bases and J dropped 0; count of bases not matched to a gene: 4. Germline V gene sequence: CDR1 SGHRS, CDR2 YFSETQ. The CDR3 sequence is CASSPLAGGSYNEQFF. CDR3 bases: TGCGCCAGCAGCCCCTTAGCGGGGGGCTCCTACAATGAGCAGTTCTTC. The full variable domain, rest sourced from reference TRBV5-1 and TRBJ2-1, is KAGVTQTPRYLIKTRGQQVTLSCSPISGHRSVSWYQQTPGQGLQFLFEYFSETQRNKGNFPGRFSGRQFSNSRSEMNVSTLELGDSALYLCASSPLAGGSYNEQFFGPGTRLTVL.

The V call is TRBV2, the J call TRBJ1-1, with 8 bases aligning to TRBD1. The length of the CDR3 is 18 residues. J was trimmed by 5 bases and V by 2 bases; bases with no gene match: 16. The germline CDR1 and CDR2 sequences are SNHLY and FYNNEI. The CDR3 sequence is CASSEFGQGLDSGTEAFF. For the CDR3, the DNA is TGTGCCAGCAGTGAATTTGGACAGGGTCTTGATTCGGGGACTGAAGCTTTCTTT.

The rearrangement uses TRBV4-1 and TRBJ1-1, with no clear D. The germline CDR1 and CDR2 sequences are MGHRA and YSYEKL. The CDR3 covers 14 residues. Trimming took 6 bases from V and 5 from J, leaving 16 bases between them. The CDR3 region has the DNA TGCGCCAGCAGACTTACACGGGAACAGACTGAAGCTTTCTTT. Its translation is CASRLTREQTEAFF.

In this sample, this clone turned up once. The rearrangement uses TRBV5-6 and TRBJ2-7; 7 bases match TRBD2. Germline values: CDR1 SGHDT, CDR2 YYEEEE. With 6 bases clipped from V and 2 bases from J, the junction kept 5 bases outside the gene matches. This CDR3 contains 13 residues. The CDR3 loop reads CASTSGRAYEQYF. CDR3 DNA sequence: TGTGCCAGCACCTCAGGGAGGGCCTACGAGCAGTACTTC.

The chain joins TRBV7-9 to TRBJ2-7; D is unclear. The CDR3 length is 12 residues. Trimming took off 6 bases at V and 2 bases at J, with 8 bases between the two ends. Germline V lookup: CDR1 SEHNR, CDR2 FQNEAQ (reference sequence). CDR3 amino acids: CASSQFAYEQYF. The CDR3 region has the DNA TGTGCCAGCAGTCAGTTCGCCTACGAGCAGTACTTC.

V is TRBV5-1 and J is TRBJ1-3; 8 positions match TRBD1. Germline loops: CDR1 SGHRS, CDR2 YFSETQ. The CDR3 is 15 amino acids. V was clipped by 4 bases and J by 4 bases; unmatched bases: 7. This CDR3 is CASSGQGGDGNTIYF. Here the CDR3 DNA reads TGCGCCAGCAGCGGACAGGGAGGTGACGGAAACACCATATATTTT.

Here the CDR3 reads CASSPSAEETQYF. The CDR3 DNA follows: TGTGCCAGCAGCCCGTCGGCGGAAGAGACCCAGTACTTC. The rearrangement uses TRBV5-4 and TRBJ2-5, with no clear D. Trimming shortened V by 4 bases and J by 3 bases, and 10 bases separated the two germline ends. The CDR3 has 13 residues. CDR1 SGHNT and CDR2 YYREEE come from the germline V gene (reference sequence).

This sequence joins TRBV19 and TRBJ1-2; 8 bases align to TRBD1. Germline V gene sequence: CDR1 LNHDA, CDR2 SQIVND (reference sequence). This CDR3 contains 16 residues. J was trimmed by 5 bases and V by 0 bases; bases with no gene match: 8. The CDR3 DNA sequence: TGTGCCAGTAGTATAGATGGACAGGGCACCGCTTATGGCTACACCTTC. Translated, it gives CASSIDGQGTAYGYTF.

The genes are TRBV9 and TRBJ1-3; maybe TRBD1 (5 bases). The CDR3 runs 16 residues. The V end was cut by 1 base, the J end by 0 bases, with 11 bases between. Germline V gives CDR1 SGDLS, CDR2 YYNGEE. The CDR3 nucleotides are TGTGCCAGCAGCGTAACAGGCCGGAGCTCTGGAAACACCATATATTTT. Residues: CASSVTGRSSGNTIYF.

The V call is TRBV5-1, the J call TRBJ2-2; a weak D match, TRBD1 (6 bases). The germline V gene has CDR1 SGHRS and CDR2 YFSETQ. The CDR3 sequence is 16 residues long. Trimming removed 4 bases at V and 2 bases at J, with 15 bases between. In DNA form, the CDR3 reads TGCGCCAGCAGCCTGGCAACAGGGTCCAACACCGGGGAGCTGTTTTTT. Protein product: CASSLATGSNTGELFF.

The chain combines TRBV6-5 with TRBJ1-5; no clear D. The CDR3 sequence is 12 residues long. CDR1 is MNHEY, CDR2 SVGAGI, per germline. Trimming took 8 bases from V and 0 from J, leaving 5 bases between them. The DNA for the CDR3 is TGTGCCAGCTACGGTAGCAATCAGCCCCAGCATTTT. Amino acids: CASYGSNQPQHF.

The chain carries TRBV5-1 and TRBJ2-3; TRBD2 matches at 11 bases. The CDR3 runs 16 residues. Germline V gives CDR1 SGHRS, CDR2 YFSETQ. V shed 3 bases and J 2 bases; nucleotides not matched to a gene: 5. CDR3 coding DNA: TGCGCCAGCAGCTCACTAGCGGGGGCGAACACAGATACGCAGTATTTT. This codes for CASSSLAGANTDTQYF.

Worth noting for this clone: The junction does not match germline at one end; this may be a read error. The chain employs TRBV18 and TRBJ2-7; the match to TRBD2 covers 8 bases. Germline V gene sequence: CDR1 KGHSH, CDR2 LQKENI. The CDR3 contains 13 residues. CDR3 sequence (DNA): TGTGCCAGCTCACCACCATCGGGAGGGCACCCCATCTTC. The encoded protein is CASSPPSGGHPIF.

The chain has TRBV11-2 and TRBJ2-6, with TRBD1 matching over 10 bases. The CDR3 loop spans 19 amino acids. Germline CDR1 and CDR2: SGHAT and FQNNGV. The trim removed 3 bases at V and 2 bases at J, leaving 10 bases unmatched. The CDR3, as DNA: TGTGCCAGCAGCTTTTGGGGGGACAGGGGAGTAACTGGGGCCAACGTCCTGACTTTC. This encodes CASSFWGDRGVTGANVLTF.